This T cell receptor beta chain was profiled in a study of blood T cell repertoires in COVID-19. About the study: Collection of acute and convalescent COVID-19 samples took place in the United States, Italy and Spain. PBMCs, B-cell-depleted T cells, or T cells provided the cDNA or gDNA that made up the material.

TCRdb keeps only in-frame clones here, not all; method: immunoSEQ multiplex PCR. The repertoire holds approximately 210,000 clones, with about 88% as singletons. The CDR3 covers 15 residues. Germline loops: CDR1 SGHDN, CDR2 FVKESK. Deletions cut 8 bases from V and 4 bases from J, with 19 bases between. This clone showed up just a few times. This TCR was sampled from a man aged 40-55 years with acute or convalescent COVID-19. Sequencing was done on a sample of peripheral blood. The rearrangement joins TRBV14 to TRBJ2-3; TRBD1 is a possible D gene (5 bases). The CDR3 nucleotides read TGTGCCAGCGCACGAGAAGGGGCGCACGCAGATACGCAGTATTTT. The encoded protein is CASAREGAHADTQYF.